Below, 28 T cell receptor beta chains from the same sample are listed, as sequenced in a study of T cells after yellow fever vaccination. TCRdb used MiXCR to reprocess the 5' RACE reads, holding one entry per CDR3 protein. The table has under 150,000 distinct CDR3 sequences, about 8% seen once; the top ten hold roughly 0.76%. The sample here was CD4+ T cells sorted from PBMCs, taken 5 days after the yellow fever booster vaccination. These receptors were collected from a man in his thirties or forties who received the YFV17D yellow fever vaccine.

This clonotype came up many times. The chain joins TRBV20-1 to TRBJ2-4; 10 nucleotides line up with TRBD1. Germline V gene sequence: CDR1 DFQATT, CDR2 SNEGSKA (reference sequence). The CDR3 has 13 residues. Losses at the gene ends were 6 bases for V and 4 bases for J; bases not matched to a gene: 3. CDR3 sequence: CSARGQGKNIQYF. CDR3 in DNA: TGCAGTGCCCGGGGACAGGGGAAAAACATTCAGTACTTC.

About this clonotype: A much larger clone sits a single nucleotide away, making a read error possible. The conserved phenylalanine or tryptophan normally closing the CDR3 is absent here, so this likely arose from a read error. The chain combines TRBV7-6 with TRBJ1-1, with no clear D. This CDR3 is 13 amino acids long. With 5 bases removed from V and 0 bases from J, the gap between germline ends came to 7 bases. The germline CDR1 and CDR2 sequences are SGHVS and FNYEAQ. The CDR3 spells CASSVDMNTEAFY. The CDR3 DNA reads as TGTGCCAGCAGCGTAGACATGAACACTGAAGCTTTCTAT.

At least ten counts were recorded for this clonotype. The V and J genes are TRBV4-3 and TRBJ2-1, with TRBD2 as a possible D gene (5 bases). V gave up 4 bases and J gave up 0 bases, with 10 bases separating them. The V gene's germline CDR1 is LGHNA and CDR2 YSLEER. The CDR3 loop spans 15 amino acids. This chain's CDR3 is CASSRSGSSYNEQFF. CDR3 coding DNA: TGCGCCAGCAGCCGCAGCGGTAGCTCCTACAATGAGCAGTTCTTC.

This clonotype came up many times. The V and J genes are TRBV7-2 and TRBJ1-1; possibly TRBD1 for D (5 bases). Germline V gene sequence: CDR1 SGHTA, CDR2 FQGNSA. The CDR3 runs to 14 residues. Trimming left V 3 bases short and J 1 base short, with 9 bases between. The CDR3, as DNA: TGTGCCAGCAGCTTCGGCAGGGAGAACACTGAAGCTTTCTTT. Its translation is CASSFGRENTEAFF.

To note about this clonotype: A much bigger clone sits one base away, suggesting this may be a read error. The genes are TRBV5-1 and TRBJ1-2; D remains unclear. The CDR3 covers 14 residues. The V end lost 1 base, the J end lost 5 bases, and 12 bases lay between the germline ends. Germline V lookup: CDR1 SGHRS, CDR2 YFSETQ. The CDR3 DNA sequence: TGCGCCAGCAGCTTGACTGTGGCAGAGTATGGCTACACCTTC. Translated, it gives CASSLTVAEYGYTF.

This clonotype was detected ten times or more. The chain uses TRBV5-1 and TRBJ2-7; 10 positions match TRBD2. Germline lookup yields CDR1 SGHRS and CDR2 YFSETQ. CDR3 length: 15 residues. J gave up 1 base and V 7 bases, and 8 bases lay outside the gene matches. The CDR3 coding sequence is TGCGCCAGCCGAGCCAGGACTAGCGGATCCTACGAGCAGTACTTC. This codes for CASRARTSGSYEQYF.

This clonotype has a count of ten or more. The chain has TRBV7-3 and TRBJ2-2; possibly TRBD1 for D (5 bases). This CDR3 has 14 amino acids. Germline values: CDR1 SGHTA, CDR2 FQGTGA. Trimming stripped 5 bases from V and 5 bases from J, with 12 bases between. CDR3: CASSKGWTTGELFF. CDR3 sequence (DNA): TGTGCCAGCAGCAAGGGGTGGACGACCGGGGAGCTGTTTTTT.

This clonotype was counted ten times or more. J is TRBJ1-4 and V is TRBV20-1; D call uncertain. Trimming removed 6 bases from V and 0 bases from J, with 11 bases in between. Germline loops: CDR1 DFQATT, CDR2 SNEGSKA (reference sequence). CDR3 size: 14 residues. CDR3 nucleotides: TGCAGTGCCAAATCGGGGTCAACTAATGAAAAACTGTTTTTT. Residues: CSAKSGSTNEKLFF.

This clonotype was counted a few times. This chain connects TRBV11-3 to TRBJ2-2; a possible D gene is TRBD2 (6 bases). V gave up 3 bases and J gave up 5 bases, with 16 bases separating them. Germline loops: CDR1 SGHNT, CDR2 YENEEA. CDR3 length: 16 residues. Here the CDR3 DNA reads TGTGCCAGCAGCTTGGTTCCGGGAGAGCTTACCGGGGAGCTGTTTTTT. It specifies CASSLVPGELTGELFF.

This clonotype was observed many times. This sequence joins TRBV7-2 and TRBJ2-7; D not resolved. CDR1 is SGHTA, CDR2 FQGNSA, per germline. CDR3 length: 14 amino acids. The germline V and J ends were trimmed by 3 bases and 2 bases, with 11 bases remaining between them. The CDR3 nucleotides are TGTGCCAGCAGCTTCAACCGGATACCCTACGAGCAGTACTTC. This translates into CASSFNRIPYEQYF.

This clonotype has ten or more counts. The gene calls are TRBV24-1 and TRBJ2-2, with 9 bases identical to TRBD1. This CDR3 is built from 13 residues. Unmatched junction bases numbered 2, after V lost 7 bases and J lost 6 bases. Germline V gives CDR1 KGHDR, CDR2 SFDVKD. CDR3 nucleotides: TGTGCCACCAGACAGGGGGCGTCCGGGGAGCTGTTTTTT. Its translation is CATRQGASGELFF.

This clonotype was seen many times. The chain uses TRBV11-3 and TRBJ2-2; 7 nucleotides align to TRBD1. The CDR3 length is 15 residues. The germline gives CDR1 SGHNT, CDR2 YENEEA. V was pared by 2 bases and J by 1 base, with 1 base of the junction left unmatched. The CDR3, as DNA: TGTGCCAGCAGCTTACGACAGGGGAACACCGGGGAGCTGTTTTTT. Its protein is CASSLRQGNTGELFF.

This clonotype was seen repeatedly, ten times or more. The chain employs TRBV12-3 or TRBV12-4 and TRBJ2-7, with D perhaps given as TRBD1 or TRBD2 (7 bases each). This CDR3 spans 13 amino acids. V was shortened by 4 bases and J by 4 bases, with 11 bases between the two germline ends. The CDR3 protein is CASSWEGAYEQYF. CDR3 coding DNA: TGTGCCAGCAGTTGGGAGGGGGCGTACGAGCAGTACTTC.

This clonotype was picked up many times. V is TRBV15 and J is TRBJ2-1; 7 nucleotides align to TRBD2. The ends lost 5 bases at V and 10 bases at J; junction bases unmatched: 20. In germline, CDR1 is LNHNV, CDR2 YYDKDF (reference sequence). The CDR3 is 17 residues long. The CDR3 region is CATSPRGSGVLRGEQFF. CDR3 DNA: TGTGCCACCAGCCCCCGGGGGAGCGGGGTGCTGAGAGGGGAGCAGTTCTTC. The complete variable domain, with remaining parts taken from reference TRBV15 and TRBJ2-1, reads DAMVIQNPRYQVTQFGKPVTLSCSQTLNHNVMYWYQQKSSQAPKLLFHYYDKDFNNEADTPDNFQSRRPNTSFCFLDIRSPGLGDTAMYLCATSPRGSGVLRGEQFFGPGTRLTVL.

At least ten counts were recorded for this clonotype. The chain links TRBV7-2 to TRBJ1-4; D remains unclear. The CDR3 contains 13 residues. The germline gives CDR1 SGHTA, CDR2 FQGNSA. V lost 1 base, J lost 8 bases, and 8 bases lay in between. The CDR3 nucleotides read TGTGCCAGCAGCTTAGGTTTTAAAGAAAAACTGTTTTTT. It specifies CASSLGFKEKLFF. The full variable domain, its missing parts supplied by reference TRBV7-2 and TRBJ1-4, is GAGVSQSPSNKVTEKGKDVELRCDPISGHTALYWYRQSLGQGLEFLIYFQGNSAPDKSGLPSDRFSAERTGGSVSTLTIQRTQQEDSAVYLCASSLGFKEKLFFGSGTQLSVL.

Many counts were recorded for this clonotype. The CDR3 is CSARARLAGDYNEQFF. The CDR3 DNA reads TGCAGTGCTAGAGCCCGACTAGCGGGAGACTACAATGAGCAGTTCTTC. The chain employs TRBV20-1 and TRBJ2-1; 12 positions agree with TRBD2. Germline V gives CDR1 DFQATT, CDR2 SNEGSKA (reference sequence). The CDR3 is 16 amino acids. J was trimmed by 3 bases and V by 1 base; bases with no gene match: 4.

In this sample, this clonotype turned up many times. The chain carries TRBV5-1 and TRBJ1-4, with D unclear. V was trimmed by 0 bases and J by 8 bases, leaving 17 bases between them. Per the germline V gene, CDR1 is SGHRS and CDR2 is YFSETQ. The CDR3 runs 16 residues. Written as DNA, the CDR3 is TGCGCCAGCAGCTTGGGTGGCATAGGAATCGAGGAAAAACTGTTTTTT. It codes for CASSLGGIGIEEKLFF.

This clonotype occurred many times. The chain uses TRBV20-1 and TRBJ2-3, with 9 bases lining up with TRBD1. J gave up 2 bases and V 5 bases, and 8 bases lay outside the gene matches. Germline V gene sequence: CDR1 DFQATT, CDR2 SNEGSKA (reference sequence). The CDR3 extends over 15 amino acids. The chain's CDR3 is CSALQGAFDTDTQYF. As DNA, the CDR3 is TGCAGTGCTTTACAGGGGGCCTTTGACACAGATACGCAGTATTTT.

This clonotype was seen ten or more times. The chain is built from TRBV5-5 and TRBJ1-1; D unresolved. The CDR3 length is 15 residues. With 1 base removed from V and 4 bases from J, the gap between germline ends came to 14 bases. Germline lookup yields CDR1 SGHKS and CDR2 YYEKEE (reference sequence). In DNA, the CDR3 is TGTGCCAGCAGCTTGATCTTTGGATATTCCACTGAAGCTTTCTTT. Its protein product is CASSLIFGYSTEAFF.

This clonotype was counted many times. The chain uses TRBV10-3 and TRBJ2-7; D remains unclear. V was shortened by 4 bases and J by 2 bases, with 6 bases between the two germline ends. The germline V gene encodes CDR1 ENHRY and CDR2 SYGVKD. This CDR3 contains 12 residues. DNA of the CDR3: TGTGCCATCAGTGTCAGAACCTACGAGCAGTACTTC. Its protein product is CAISVRTYEQYF.

This clonotype showed up many times. The chain couples TRBV6-5 to TRBJ2-1, with D possibly being TRBD1 (5 bases). Trimming took off 4 bases at V and 2 bases at J, with 15 bases between the two ends. The CDR3 contains 16 residues. Germline V gene lookup returns CDR1 MNHEY and CDR2 SVGAGI. The CDR3 protein is CASSSWGAPAYNEQFF. The DNA of the CDR3 is TGTGCCAGCAGTTCCTGGGGCGCCCCGGCCTACAATGAGCAGTTCTTC.

This clonotype was observed many times. J is TRBJ2-7 and V is TRBV27; 7 nucleotides agree with TRBD2. Germline CDR1 and CDR2: MNHEY and SMNVEV (reference sequence). The CDR3 is made up of 19 amino acids. Germline trimming cut 3 bases from V and 2 bases from J; bases unmatched to any gene: 19. The CDR3 is CASSLRGFSSSGGTYEQYF. CDR3 coding DNA: TGTGCCAGCAGTTTGAGAGGGTTTTCTTCTTCGGGAGGAACCTACGAGCAGTACTTC.

This clonotype appeared a few times. CDR3 in amino acids: CASRTGPLYEQYF. DNA of the CDR3: TGTGCCAGCAGGACCGGGCCCCTATACGAGCAGTACTTC. This chain links TRBV7-2 with TRBJ2-7; D is uncertain. CDR1 SGHTA and CDR2 FQGNSA come from the germline V gene. This CDR3 region has 13 residues. Trimming removed 6 bases at V and 4 bases at J, with 13 bases between. Drawing the rest from reference TRBV7-2 and TRBJ2-7, the complete variable domain is GAGVSQSPSNKVTEKGKDVELRCDPISGHTALYWYRQSLGQGLEFLIYFQGNSAPDKSGLPSDRFSAERTGGSVSTLTIQRTQQEDSAVYLCASRTGPLYEQYFGPGTRLTVT.

This clonotype was recorded many times. The genes are TRBV27 and TRBJ1-5; D perhaps matches TRBD1 (5 bases). Germline-derived CDR1 and CDR2 are MNHEY and SMNVEV (reference sequence). Trimming cost V 2 bases and J 9 bases, with 8 bases left between them. The CDR3 length is 12 residues. The CDR3 bases are TGTGCCAGCAGTTTACAGGGAGGGCCCCAGCATTTT. This encodes CASSLQGGPQHF.

Only a few counts were recorded for this clonotype. The gene calls are TRBV7-2 and TRBJ2-7; 7 nucleotides line up with TRBD2. Germline-derived CDR1 and CDR2 are SGHTA and FQGNSA. The CDR3 sequence is 15 residues long. Trimming at V came to 0 bases and at J to 5 bases, leaving 7 bases not matched to a gene. Here the CDR3 DNA reads TGTGCCAGCAGCTTAGCGAGGACTAGGAACAACGAGCAGTACTTC. Protein product: CASSLARTRNNEQYF.

Ten or more counts support this clonotype. The V call is TRBV4-2, the J call TRBJ1-4, with 12 bases fitting TRBD1. The germline gives CDR1 LGHNA, CDR2 YNFKEQ. CDR3 length equals 15 residues. After removal of 1 base from V and 8 bases from J, the junction contained 2 bases not matched to a gene. The CDR3 spells CASSQGGQGAEKLFF. CDR3 nucleotides: TGTGCCAGCAGCCAAGGGGGACAGGGGGCCGAAAAACTGTTTTTT.

Comments on this clonotype: A much larger clone differs by one base, so this may be a read error. The chain is built from TRBV9 and TRBJ2-1; D unclear. The CDR3 extends over 15 amino acids. Germline V lookup: CDR1 SGDLS, CDR2 YYNGEE. CDR3 region: CASSAGGDSYNEKFF. DNA for the CDR3: TGTGCCAGCAGCGCAGGCGGAGACTCATACAATGAGAAGTTCTTC.

This sequence joins TRBV12-3 or TRBV12-4 and TRBJ2-2, with a possible D match to TRBD1 (6 bases). The CDR3 consists of 14 residues. Trimming pared 4 bases from V and 5 bases from J, leaving 11 bases between. The CDR3 DNA reads TGTGCCAGCAGTTCACAGGGTGGGACCGGGGAGCTGTTTTTT. Its protein is CASSSQGGTGELFF.